The entry that follows covers one T cell receptor beta chain sequence. Its antigen is still unknown. The sample is drawn from a study of siplizumab effects on memory and regulatory T cells. Trimming removed 4 bases from V and 0 bases from J; junction bases left unmatched: 5. The CDR3 extends over 15 amino acids. Germline V lookup: CDR1 MNHEY, CDR2 SVGAGI. Study findings and constraints: Researchers could not give a naive or memory phenotype to roughly 75-97% of proliferating CD4+ or CD8+ clones.

Assays examined approximately 99,000 TCR templates per sample. TCRdb's table, derived via immunoSEQ multiplex PCR, lists solely in-frame clones and lacks some. The data hold 40,000 to 45,000 clones, with 70% to 90% observed a single time. Sequencing was carried out using naive CD4+ T cells sorted from blood. This sequence joins TRBV6-5 and TRBJ1-2; 7 bases fit TRBD1. The TCR comes from a human donor in good health. The chain's CDR3 is CASSSPTGTNYGYTF. As DNA, the CDR3 is TGTGCCAGCAGTTCCCCGACAGGGACTAACTATGGCTACACCTTC.